The 18 T cell receptor beta chains listed next were all sequenced from one sample in a study of blood T cell repertoires in COVID-19. Clones were sequenced by immunoSEQ multiplex PCR, and TCRdb holds only the in-frame ones, with some missing. The data contain hundreds of thousands of clones, around nine tenths of them singletons. Sequenced material: PBMCs or T cells enriched from blood (not recorded which). The receptors derive from a woman between 25 and 40 years old who had recovered from COVID-19.

J is TRBJ1-3 and V is TRBV29-1, with TRBD1 matching over 7 bases. J gave up 4 bases and V 3 bases, and 12 bases lay outside the gene matches. The CDR3 runs to 16 residues. Germline V gene lookup returns CDR1 SQVTM and CDR2 ANQGSEA. The CDR3 DNA reads TGCAGCGTTGACCTACCCGGACAGGCCTCGGGAAACACCATATATTTT. Amino acid sequence: CSVDLPGQASGNTIYF.

The chain couples TRBV15 to TRBJ2-1; 9 positions match TRBD2. The V gene's germline CDR1 is LNHNV and CDR2 YYDKDF (reference sequence). V was pared by 3 bases and J by 8 bases, with 14 bases of the junction left unmatched. This CDR3 contains 17 residues. CDR3 loop: CATSRGGTSKSFHEQFF. In DNA, the CDR3 is TGTGCCACCAGCAGGGGGGGGACTAGCAAGTCTTTTCATGAGCAGTTCTTC.

The chain employs TRBV28 and TRBJ1-1; D perhaps matches TRBD1 (6 bases). Deletions cut 1 base from V and 5 bases from J, with 17 bases between. The CDR3 extends over 16 amino acids. Germline V gene data show CDR1 as MDHEN and CDR2 as SYDVKM. The CDR3 here is CASSLSPAGARTEAFF. Written as DNA, the CDR3 is TGTGCCAGCAGTTTATCCCCTGCGGGGGCGAGAACTGAAGCTTTCTTT.

This clone was picked up one time. The V gene is TRBV19, the J gene TRBJ2-1, with D possibly TRBD2 on 6 matching bases. Germline CDR1 reads LNHDA; CDR2 reads SQIVND (reference sequence). The CDR3 is 14 residues long. Trimming removed 9 bases from V and 9 bases from J, with 21 bases in between. CDR3 in DNA: TGTGCCAGCCAGGACCTTACTAGCCTAAGTGAGCAGTTCTTC. This encodes CASQDLTSLSEQFF.

The chain is built from TRBV9 and TRBJ2-3, with no clear D. Germline CDR1 and CDR2: SGDLS and YYNGEE. V was cut by 0 bases and J by 0 bases, with 5 bases left in between. The CDR3 is made up of 14 amino acids. Here the CDR3 DNA reads TGTGCCAGCAGCGTAGTTAGTAGCACAGATACGCAGTATTTT. As protein: CASSVVSSTDTQYF.

The chain links TRBV4-3 to TRBJ2-7; 7 bases fit TRBD2. Germline CDR1 reads LGHNA; CDR2 reads YSLEER. CDR3 length: 15 residues. V lost 1 base, J lost 4 bases, and 7 bases stayed unmatched. The CDR3 sequence: CASSQGGGIGYEQYF. CDR3 coding DNA: TGCGCCAGCAGCCAAGGGGGAGGGATCGGTTACGAGCAGTACTTC.

This clone was observed once. The chain carries TRBV4-3 and TRBJ2-5, with 7 bases that match TRBD2. CDR1 is LGHNA and CDR2 is YSLEER in the germline V gene. The CDR3 totals 14 residues. The V and J ends lost 0 bases and 4 bases, in that order; junction bases with no gene match: 2. The CDR3 protein is CASSQDAGAETQYF. The CDR3 DNA reads as TGCGCCAGCAGCCAAGATGCGGGAGCAGAGACCCAGTACTTC.

This clone was detected once. This chain uses TRBV15 with TRBJ1-2; TRBD1 matches 9 bases. Germline trimming cut 4 bases from V and 0 bases from J; bases unmatched to any gene: 6. CDR3 length: 16 residues. Looked up from germline, CDR1 is LNHNV and CDR2 is YYDKDF (reference sequence). For the CDR3, the DNA is TGTGCCACCAGCATCAACAGGGGGCATTCTAACTATGGCTACACCTTC. Encoded protein: CATSINRGHSNYGYTF.

This clone has more than one count but fewer than ten. The rearrangement uses TRBV2 and TRBJ2-2; TRBD1 aligns across 7 bases. J lost 1 base, V lost 8 bases, and 10 bases had no gene match. CDR1 and CDR2 (germline): SNHLY, FYNNEI. The CDR3 runs 16 residues. The DNA for the CDR3 is TGTGCCAGCCGAGATCAGAGACAGGGGAACACCGGGGAGCTGTTTTTT. Translation gives CASRDQRQGNTGELFF.

The gene calls are TRBV18 and TRBJ1-5, with 9 bases that match TRBD1. Losses at the gene ends were 3 bases for V and 0 bases for J; bases not matched to a gene: 6. The CDR3 covers 17 residues. Germline assignment: CDR1 KGHSH and CDR2 LQKENI. Here the CDR3 DNA reads TGTGCCAGCTCACCCTCGTGGGACAGGGATAGCAATCAGCCCCAGCATTTT. This translates into CASSPSWDRDSNQPQHF.

This chain joins TRBV7-3 and TRBJ2-7, with 9 nucleotides matching TRBD1. V lost 5 bases, J lost 0 bases, and 5 bases stayed unmatched. CDR1 SGHTA and CDR2 FQGTGA come from the germline V gene. CDR3 size: 15 residues. The CDR3 loop reads CASSARGQGSYEQYF. For the CDR3, the DNA is TGTGCCAGCAGCGCTCGGGGACAGGGCTCCTACGAGCAGTACTTC.

This sequence joins TRBV27 and TRBJ2-2; TRBD1 matches at 10 bases. The germline gives CDR1 MNHEY, CDR2 SMNVEV (reference sequence). Trimming cost V 5 bases and J 2 bases; bases outside gene matches: 5. The CDR3 has 16 residues. This CDR3 reads CASSVDRGLNTGELFF. CDR3 coding DNA: TGTGCCAGCAGTGTAGACAGGGGGCTCAACACCGGGGAGCTGTTTTTT.

This clone was counted once. The chain recombines TRBV6-5 with TRBJ2-7, with 7 bases that match TRBD1. Trimming took 5 bases from V and 5 from J; bases not matched to a gene: 6. CDR1 MNHEY and CDR2 SVGAGI come from the germline V gene. The CDR3 has 13 amino acids. The CDR3 loop is CASSRQGSNEQYF. The CDR3 bases are TGTGCCAGCAGTAGACAGGGCTCGAACGAGCAGTACTTC.

In this sample, this clone turned up once. The V call is TRBV2, the J call TRBJ1-1; possibly TRBD1 for D (6 bases). V was shortened by 3 bases and J by 0 bases, with 14 bases between the two germline ends. Per the germline V gene, CDR1 is SNHLY and CDR2 is FYNNEI. The CDR3 contains 16 residues. CDR3 DNA: TGTGCCAGCAGTGAGGCGGGGGCTGGAGTGAACACTGAAGCTTTCTTT. Translating gives CASSEAGAGVNTEAFF.

The chain links TRBV5-4 to TRBJ1-2; D is undetermined. The V gene's germline CDR1 is SGHNT and CDR2 YYREEE (reference sequence). The CDR3 runs to 15 residues. Deletions cut 0 bases from V and 7 bases from J, with 16 bases between. CDR3 amino acids: CASSLGIKSSGGYTF. The CDR3 DNA reads TGTGCCAGCAGCTTGGGTATCAAGTCTTCGGGTGGCTACACCTTC.

V usage is TRBV6-5 and J usage is TRBJ2-2, with 7 bases identical to TRBD2. Germline CDR1 MNHEY, CDR2 SVGAGI. Germline trimming cut 7 bases from V and 0 bases from J; bases unmatched to any gene: 2. The CDR3 runs 14 residues. The CDR3 reads CASTRGANTGELFF. In nucleotides, the CDR3 is TGTGCCAGCACCCGGGGGGCGAACACCGGGGAGCTGTTTTTT.

This clone was seen a single time. V is TRBV19 and J is TRBJ1-2; 7 nucleotides match TRBD1. The CDR3 length is 13 residues. Per germline, CDR1 LNHDA and CDR2 SQIVND (reference sequence). With V trimmed by 7 bases and J by 4 bases, 6 bases remained unmatched. CDR3 in DNA: TGTGCCAGTACCTTACAGGGGAGCTATGGCTACACCTTC. This sequence encodes CASTLQGSYGYTF.

The gene calls are TRBV7-2 and TRBJ2-7, with D uncertain. Trimming shortened V by 0 bases and J by 1 base, and 13 bases separated the two germline ends. CDR1 is SGHTA, CDR2 FQGNSA, per germline. The length of the CDR3 is 16 residues. CDR3 protein: CASSLARTSESYEQYF. CDR3 sequence (DNA): TGTGCCAGCAGCTTAGCGCGCACCTCCGAATCCTACGAGCAGTACTTC.